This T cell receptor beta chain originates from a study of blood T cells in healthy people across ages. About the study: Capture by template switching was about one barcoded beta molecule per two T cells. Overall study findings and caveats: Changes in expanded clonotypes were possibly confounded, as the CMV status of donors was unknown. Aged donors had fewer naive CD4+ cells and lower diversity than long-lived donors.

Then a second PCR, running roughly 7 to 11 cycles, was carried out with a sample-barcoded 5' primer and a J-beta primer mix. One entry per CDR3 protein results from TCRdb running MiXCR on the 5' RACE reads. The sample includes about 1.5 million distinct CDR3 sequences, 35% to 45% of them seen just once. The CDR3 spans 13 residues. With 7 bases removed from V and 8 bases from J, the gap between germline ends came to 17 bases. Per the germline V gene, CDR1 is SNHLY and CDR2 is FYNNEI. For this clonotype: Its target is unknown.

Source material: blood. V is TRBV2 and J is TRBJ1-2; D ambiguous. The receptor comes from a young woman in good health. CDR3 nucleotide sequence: TGTGCCAGCACCCCAGGAGAGAGACGGGGCTACACCTTC. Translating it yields CASTPGERRGYTF.